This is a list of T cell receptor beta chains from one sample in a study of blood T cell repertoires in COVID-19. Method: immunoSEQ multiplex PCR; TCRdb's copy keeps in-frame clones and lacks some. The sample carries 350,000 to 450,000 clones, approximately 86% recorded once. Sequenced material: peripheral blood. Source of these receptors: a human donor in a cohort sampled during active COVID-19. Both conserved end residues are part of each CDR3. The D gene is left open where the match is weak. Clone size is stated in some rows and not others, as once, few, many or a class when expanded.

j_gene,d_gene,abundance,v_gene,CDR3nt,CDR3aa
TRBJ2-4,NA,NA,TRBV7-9,TGTGCCAGCAGCTTACAGGGTACTGAGACCTTAGCCAAAAACATTCAGTACTTC,CASSLQGTETLAKNIQYF
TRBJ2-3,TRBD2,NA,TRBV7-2,TGTGCCAGCAGCTTATTGCGGGGGGTGGACACAGATACGCAGTATTTT,CASSLLRGVDTDTQYF
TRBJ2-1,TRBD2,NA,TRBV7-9,TGTGCCAGCAGCTTACTAGCGGGAGGCAATGAGCAGTTCTTC,CASSLLAGGNEQFF
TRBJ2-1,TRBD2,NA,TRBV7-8,TGTGCCAGCAGCAAGCCGATGACTAGCGCTCGTCCGACCGACTACAATGAGCAGTTCTTC,CASSKPMTSARPTDYNEQFF
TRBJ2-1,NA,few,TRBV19,TGTGCCAGTAGTATGGGTCGGGGTGGTGAGCAGTTCTTC,CASSMGRGGEQFF
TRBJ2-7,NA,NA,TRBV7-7,TGTGCTAGCAGCCGACAGGTGGAGTACGAGCAGTACTTC,CASSRQVEYEQYF
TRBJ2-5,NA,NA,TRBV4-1,TGCGCCAGCAGCCAAATTAACTTCGAGACCCAGTACTTC,CASSQINFETQYF
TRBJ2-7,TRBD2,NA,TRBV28,TGTGCCAGCAGTTTATCCACTAGCGGGAGTCGGGAGCAGTACTTC,CASSLSTSGSREQYF
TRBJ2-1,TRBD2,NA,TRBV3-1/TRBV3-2,TGTGCCAGCAGCCAACCGGGACTAGCGGGAGGGACCTACAATGAGCAGTTCTTC,CASSQPGLAGGTYNEQFF
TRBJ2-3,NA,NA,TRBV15,TGTGCCACCAGCAGACCCTTCACCCCTTGGCGGGGGCGCTCAGATACGCAGTATTTT,CATSRPFTPWRGRSDTQYF
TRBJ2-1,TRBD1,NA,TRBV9,TGTGCCAGCAGCCTCACAGGGGGTGGGTTAGATGAGCAGTTCTTC,CASSLTGGGLDEQFF
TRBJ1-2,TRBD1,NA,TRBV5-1,TGCGCCAGCATCCCTTCCCCCGGGACAGGCGGCTATGGCTACACCTTC,CASIPSPGTGGYGYTF
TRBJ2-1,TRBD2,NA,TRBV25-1,TGTGCCAGCAGTGACCCCTCTAGCGGGAGGGGCTCCTACAATGAGCAGTTCTTC,CASSDPSSGRGSYNEQFF
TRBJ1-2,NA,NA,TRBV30,TGTGCCTGGAGTGTGGGGGGTGGCTACACCTTC,CAWSVGGGYTF
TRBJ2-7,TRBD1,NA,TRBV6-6,TGTGCCAGCAGTACGGGGACAGGGAACAACGAGCAGTACTTC,CASSTGTGNNEQYF
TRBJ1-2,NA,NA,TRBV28,TGTGCCAGCTCATGGGGGGGCTATGGCTACACCTTC,CASSWGGYGYTF
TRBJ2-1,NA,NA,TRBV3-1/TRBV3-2,TGTGCCAGCAGCCCTCAGGTGCATTCTGAGCAGTTCTTC,CASSPQVHSEQFF
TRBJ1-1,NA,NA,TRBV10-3,TGTGCCATCAGTGAGGGGTTTGGGGGGTCTACTGAAGCTTTCTTT,CAISEGFGGSTEAFF
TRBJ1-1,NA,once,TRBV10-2,TGCGCCAGCAGTGGGCACAGACACATCACTGAAGCTTTCTTT,CASSGHRHITEAFF
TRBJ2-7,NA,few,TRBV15,TGTGCCACCAGCAGAGGGAGTCGGTTGGGCGAGCAGTACTTC,CATSRGSRLGEQYF
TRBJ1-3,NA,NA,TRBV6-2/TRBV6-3,TGTGCCAGCAGTTCGGACAGTACCTCTGGAAACACCATATATTTT,CASSSDSTSGNTIYF
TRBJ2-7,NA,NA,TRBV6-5,TGTGCCAGCAGTTTACAGGGCTACGAGCAGTACTTC,CASSLQGYEQYF
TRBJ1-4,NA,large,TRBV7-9,TGTGCCAGCAGCCGGCCAGGGGCGGACGATGAAAAACTGTTTTTT,CASSRPGADDEKLFF
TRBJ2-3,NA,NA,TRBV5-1,TGCGCCAGCAGCTTGATGTCAGGGACAGATACGCAGTATTTT,CASSLMSGTDTQYF
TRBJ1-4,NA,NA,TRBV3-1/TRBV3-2,TGTGCCAGCAGCATTACAGCTTCTAATGAAAAACTGTTTTTT,CASSITASNEKLFF
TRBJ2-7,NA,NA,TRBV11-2,TGTGCCAGCAGCTTAGTAGCGAGCGGACCCACCTACGAGCAGTACTTC,CASSLVASGPTYEQYF
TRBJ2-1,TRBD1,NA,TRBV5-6,TGTGCCAGCAGCTTGGGGACAGGGGGCGAGGCTTATGAGCAGTTCTTC,CASSLGTGGEAYEQFF
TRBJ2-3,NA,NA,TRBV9,TGTGCCAGCAGCCTCCGGTTTGGGGCGAGGAGCACAGATACGCAGTATTTT,CASSLRFGARSTDTQYF
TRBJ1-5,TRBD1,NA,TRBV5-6,TGTGCCAGCAGCGGACAGGGAGGTCAGCCCCAGCATTTT,CASSGQGGQPQHF
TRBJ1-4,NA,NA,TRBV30,TGTGCCTGGCGGACGGGGAGCGCAACTAATGAAAAACTGTTTTTT,CAWRTGSATNEKLFF
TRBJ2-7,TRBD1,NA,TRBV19,TGTGCCAGTACACGGGGACAGGGAGATCCGTACGAGCAGTACTTC,CASTRGQGDPYEQYF
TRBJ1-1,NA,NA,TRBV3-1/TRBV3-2,TGTGCCAGCAGCCAAGTGGCCACCACGAACACTGAAGCTTTCTTT,CASSQVATTNTEAFF
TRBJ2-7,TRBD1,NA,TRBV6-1,TGTGCCAGCAGTGGACAAGGTGGGACAGGGGGCGCCTACGAGCAGTACTTC,CASSGQGGTGGAYEQYF
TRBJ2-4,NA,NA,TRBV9,TGTGCCAGCAGCCCCCGAGGGCAAAACATTCAGTACTTC,CASSPRGQNIQYF
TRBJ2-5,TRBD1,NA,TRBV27,TGTGCCAGCAGCCAGACTGCCAGGGACAGGGGGGGGGAGACCCAGTACTTC,CASSQTARDRGGETQYF
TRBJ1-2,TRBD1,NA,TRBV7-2,TGTGCCAGCACCCCAAAAGGACAGGGGGTAAGAGGCTACACCTTC,CASTPKGQGVRGYTF
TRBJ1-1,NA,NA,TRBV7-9,TGTGCGGTTAATGTCCGCGAGAACACTGAAGCTTTCTTT,CAVNVRENTEAFF
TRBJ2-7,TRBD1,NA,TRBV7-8,TGTGCCAGCAGCTCGTTACCCGACAGGGTCTACGAGCAGTACTTC,CASSSLPDRVYEQYF
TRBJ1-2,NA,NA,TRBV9,TGTGCCAGCAGCCCCACCGGGGAGGGAGATGGCTACACCTTC,CASSPTGEGDGYTF
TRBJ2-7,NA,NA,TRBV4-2,TGTGCCAGCAGCCAAGTTGAGGGCCAGGGGAAATACGAGCAGTACTTC,CASSQVEGQGKYEQYF
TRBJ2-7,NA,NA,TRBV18,TGTGCCAGCTCCGAGGCCCGCTACGAGCAGTACTTC,CASSEARYEQYF
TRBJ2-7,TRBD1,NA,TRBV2,TGTGCCAGCAGCCGGACAGGGGACTCCTACGAGCAGTACTTC,CASSRTGDSYEQYF
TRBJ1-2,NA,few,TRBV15,TGTGCCACCAGCATCCGGACAAACTATGGCTACACCTTC,CATSIRTNYGYTF
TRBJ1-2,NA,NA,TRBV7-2,TGTGCCAGCAGCCCAAGTCAGGGGATTAACTATGGCTACACCTTC,CASSPSQGINYGYTF
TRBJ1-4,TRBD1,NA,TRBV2,TGTGCCAGTCGGACAGGGCCTAATGAAAAACTGTTTTTT,CASRTGPNEKLFF
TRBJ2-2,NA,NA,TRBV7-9,TGTGCCAGTCCGTTCGTCTCCGGGGAGCTGTTTTTT,CASPFVSGELFF
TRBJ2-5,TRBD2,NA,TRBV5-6,TGTGCCAGCAGCTTGGCGGGGGGCCAAGAGACCCAGTACTTC,CASSLAGGQETQYF
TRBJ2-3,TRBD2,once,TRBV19,TGTGCCAGTAGTCCTCGGGGGGAATACCCCACAGATACGCAGTATTTT,CASSPRGEYPTDTQYF
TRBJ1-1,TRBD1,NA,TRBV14,TGTGCCAGCAGGTATGGGACAGCGAACACTGAAGCTTTCTTT,CASRYGTANTEAFF
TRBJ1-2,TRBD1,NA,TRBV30,TGTGCCTGGAGTTCGACAGGGGGGAATAACTATGGCTACACCTTC,CAWSSTGGNNYGYTF
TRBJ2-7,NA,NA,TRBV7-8,TGTGCCAGCAGCTTACCCTTTTCCTACGAGCAGTACTTC,CASSLPFSYEQYF
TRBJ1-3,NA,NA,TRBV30,TGTGCCTGGAGTGTACACAGGGCGAGCACTGGAAACACCATATATTTT,CAWSVHRASTGNTIYF
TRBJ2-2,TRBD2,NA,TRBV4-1,TGCGCCAGCAGCCGCACTAGCGCGACCGGGGAGCTGTTTTTT,CASSRTSATGELFF
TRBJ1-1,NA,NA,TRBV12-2,TGTGCAAGTCGCTCCCCCGGTGACTCGGACAGGGCTTTTTTCGCTGAAGCTTTCTTT,CASRSPGDSDRAFFAEAFF
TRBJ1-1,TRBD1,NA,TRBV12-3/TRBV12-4,TGTGCCAGCACCAAAAGACAGGGAGTAAAAGCTTTCTTT,CASTKRQGVKAFF
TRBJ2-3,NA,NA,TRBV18,TGTGCCAGCTCACCCCAGTCACATACGCAGTATTTT,CASSPQSHTQYF
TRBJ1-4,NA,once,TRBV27,TGTGCCAGCAGTTTAATGGGGGCCATTAATGAAAAACTGTTTTTT,CASSLMGAINEKLFF
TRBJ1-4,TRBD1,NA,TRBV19,TGTGCCAGTAGTCCCCGTCCCGGGACAGGGGAGCCCCTTGGTGAAAAACTGTTTTTT,CASSPRPGTGEPLGEKLFF
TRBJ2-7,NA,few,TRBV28,TGTGCCAGCAAGCTAGCGCAGTCTGGCGAGCAGTACTTC,CASKLAQSGEQYF
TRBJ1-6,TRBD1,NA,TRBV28,TGTGCCAGCAGTTTAGGGCAGACGGGACAGGGTAATTCACCCCTCCACTTT,CASSLGQTGQGNSPLHF